The 28 T cell receptor beta chains below come from one sample, sequenced in a study of blood T cell repertoires in COVID-19. Profiling relied on immunoSEQ multiplex PCR, and the TCRdb table lists in-frame clones only, not all of them. The sample lists 90,000 to 150,000 clones, over 75% occurring once. The specimen was peripheral blood. The receptors originated from a man aged 55 to 70 with acute or convalescent COVID-19.

This sequence joins TRBV19 and TRBJ1-1, with TRBD1 identical over 9 bases. J lost 1 base, V lost 6 bases, and 6 bases had no gene match. The CDR3 is 15 residues long. The germline gives CDR1 LNHDA, CDR2 SQIVND (reference sequence). The CDR3 bases are TGTGCCAGTAGGGAACAGGGGGCCTCGAACACTGAAGCTTTCTTT. This gives the protein CASREQGASNTEAFF.

CDR3 DNA sequence: TGTGCCAGCAGCTTAGGACTAGCGGGTGGGACCTACGAGCAGTACTTC. Protein product: CASSLGLAGGTYEQYF. The rearrangement uses TRBV7-8 and TRBJ2-7, with 10 nucleotides matching TRBD2. V gave up 1 base and J gave up 2 bases; unmatched junction bases: 5. Germline V CDR1 and CDR2: SGHVS, FQNEAQ. CDR3 size: 16 residues.

V gene TRBV6-6 combines with J gene TRBJ2-7, with D possibly matching TRBD1 (6 bases). Germline V lookup: CDR1 MNHNY, CDR2 SVGAGI (reference sequence). V was trimmed by 2 bases and J by 2 bases, leaving 10 bases between them. The CDR3 spans 14 residues. The CDR3 is CASSYDRSTYEQYF. The CDR3, as DNA: TGTGCCAGCAGTTACGACAGGTCGACCTACGAGCAGTACTTC.

The chain combines TRBV4-1 with TRBJ2-5, with D maybe TRBD2 (7 bases). From germline, CDR1 is MGHRA and CDR2 YSYEKL. V was clipped by 4 bases and J by 1 base, with 16 bases between them. This CDR3 has 16 amino acids. CDR3 bases: TGCGCCAGCAGCCCGGGGGGCGGGGCGAGCCAAGAGACCCAGTACTTC. Translating gives CASSPGGGASQETQYF.

This sequence joins TRBV7-9 and TRBJ1-1; D gene ambiguous. Trimming cost V 0 bases and J 0 bases, with 11 bases left between them. Germline V gene lookup returns CDR1 SEHNR and CDR2 FQNEAQ (reference sequence). This CDR3 spans 16 amino acids. This CDR3 reads CASSLAGEGLNTEAFF. CDR3 DNA: TGTGCCAGCAGCTTAGCTGGGGAGGGCTTGAACACTGAAGCTTTCTTT.

The chain is built from TRBV7-9 and TRBJ2-2; 8 bases match TRBD1. This CDR3 spans 16 amino acids. Looked up from germline, CDR1 is SEHNR and CDR2 is FQNEAQ (reference sequence). The V and J ends lost 5 bases and 0 bases, in that order; junction bases with no gene match: 5. DNA for the CDR3: TGTGCCAGCAGCCGGCAACAGGGGGCGAACACCGGGGAGCTGTTTTTT. Translation gives CASSRQQGANTGELFF.

This clone occurred a few times. The V and J genes are TRBV5-8 and TRBJ2-7; D gene ambiguous. Trimming took 1 base from V and 5 from J, leaving 16 bases between them. This CDR3 has 15 amino acids. Germline V lookup: CDR1 SGHTS, CDR2 YDEGEE. The chain's CDR3 is CASSLSRVAAHEQYF. The CDR3, as DNA: TGTGCCAGCAGCTTGTCACGGGTGGCAGCCCACGAGCAGTACTTC.

V usage is TRBV12-3 or TRBV12-4 and J usage is TRBJ1-4; D possibly corresponds to TRBD1 (5 bases). The germline V and J ends were trimmed by 0 bases and 10 bases, with 6 bases remaining between them. The CDR3 totals 12 residues. In nucleotides, the CDR3 is TGTGCCAGCAGTTTAGCGGACACAAAACTGTTTTTT. Translating it yields CASSLADTKLFF.

J is TRBJ1-1 and V is TRBV25-1, with unresolved D. Germline V gene lookup returns CDR1 MGHDK and CDR2 SYGVNS. The CDR3 runs 14 residues. Trimming took off 3 bases at V and 3 bases at J, with 11 bases between the two ends. DNA of the CDR3: TGTGCCAGCAGTGACCCTGGGCTCTACACTGAAGCTTTCTTT. Its translation: CASSDPGLYTEAFF.

The V call is TRBV7-3, the J call TRBJ2-2; D gene ambiguous. CDR1 and CDR2 from the germline V gene are SGHTA and FQGTGA. CDR3 length: 16 amino acids. V lost 1 base to trimming and J lost 1 base, with 10 bases between them. DNA of the CDR3: TGTGCCAGCAGCTTAATGTGGGCCCAGAACACCGGGGAGCTGTTTTTT. Its translation: CASSLMWAQNTGELFF.

V usage is TRBV28 and J usage is TRBJ1-2, with 8 bases matching TRBD1. The V gene end was trimmed by 7 bases and the J gene end by 6 bases; junction bases not matched to a gene: 7. This CDR3 comprises 13 residues. Looked up from germline, CDR1 is MDHEN and CDR2 is SYDVKM. The DNA for the CDR3 is TGTGCCAGCATAGGCAGGGGGCGCGATGGCTACACCTTC. Its translation: CASIGRGRDGYTF.

The chain recombines TRBV24-1 with TRBJ2-7, with 8 nucleotides matching TRBD1. Germline V gene lookup returns CDR1 KGHDR and CDR2 SFDVKD. Unmatched junction bases numbered 15, after V lost 2 bases and J lost 1 base. CDR3 length: 19 residues. The CDR3 nucleotides are TGTGCCACCAGTGATTCAAAGACAGGGGTAAAGGTGGGTTCCTACGAGCAGTACTTC. Protein: CATSDSKTGVKVGSYEQYF.

The chain employs TRBV5-6 and TRBJ2-1; 11 bases map to TRBD2. This CDR3 contains 15 residues. Germline V gene data show CDR1 as SGHDT and CDR2 as YYEEEE. Unmatched junction bases numbered 5, after V lost 0 bases and J lost 9 bases. The CDR3: CASSLVGLAGGEQFF. The CDR3 DNA reads TGTGCCAGCAGCTTGGTCGGGCTAGCGGGGGGTGAGCAGTTCTTC.

CDR3: CASSSGLAGLETQYF. Written as DNA, the CDR3 is TGTGCCAGCAGCTCGGGACTAGCGGGCCTAGAGACCCAGTACTTC. The chain is built from TRBV11-3 and TRBJ2-5; 12 bases align to TRBD2. The germline V gene has CDR1 SGHNT and CDR2 YENEEA. The CDR3 has 15 residues. J was trimmed by 4 bases and V by 4 bases; bases with no gene match: 4.

This clone has a handful of counts. The rearrangement joins TRBV18 to TRBJ2-3; 9 bases agree with TRBD2. Germline V CDR1 and CDR2: KGHSH, LQKENI. With V trimmed by 2 bases and J by 4 bases, 4 bases remained unmatched. The CDR3 length is 15 residues. CDR3 sequence (DNA): TGTGCCAGCTCACCAATAGCGGGAGCCGCAGATACGCAGTATTTT. This encodes CASSPIAGAADTQYF.

This chain joins TRBV14 and TRBJ1-3; 10 nucleotides align to TRBD1. The CDR3 consists of 15 residues. The V segment lost 1 base and the J segment 8 bases; nucleotides outside the gene matches: 5. CDR1 is SGHDN, CDR2 FVKESK, per germline. The CDR3 coding sequence is TGTGCCAGCAGCCAAGGACAGGGGGCTTCGGACACCATATATTTT. Protein: CASSQGQGASDTIYF.

V is TRBV6-5 and J is TRBJ2-3; TRBD2 matches 7 bases. Germline V lookup: CDR1 MNHEY, CDR2 SVGAGI. The CDR3 is made up of 13 amino acids. Germline trimming cut 8 bases from V and 2 bases from J; bases unmatched to any gene: 4. The CDR3, as DNA: TGTGCCAGCCAGGCGGGAGACACAGATACGCAGTATTTT. Protein: CASQAGDTDTQYF.

The J gene is TRBJ2-5, the V gene TRBV27; tentative D call: TRBD2 (6 bases). The CDR3 loop spans 15 amino acids. Trimming pared 6 bases from V and 2 bases from J, leaving 16 bases between. Germline values: CDR1 MNHEY, CDR2 SMNVEV (reference sequence). The CDR3 loop is CASRLEGRVQETQYF. The CDR3 region has the DNA TGTGCCAGCAGGTTGGAGGGGCGGGTACAAGAGACCCAGTACTTC.

The chain is built from TRBV10-2 and TRBJ2-2; D might be TRBD1 (5 bases). Per germline, CDR1 WSHSY and CDR2 SAAADI. V shed 3 bases and J shed 3 bases, with 17 bases lying between them. The CDR3 totals 17 residues. The CDR3 loop is CASSERGNPSDTGELFF. The CDR3 region has the DNA TGCGCCAGCAGTGAAAGGGGCAACCCGTCGGACACCGGGGAGCTGTTTTTT.

This chain connects TRBV15 to TRBJ2-1; 13 bases are a match to TRBD2. The CDR3 is made up of 17 amino acids. CDR1 LNHNV and CDR2 YYDKDF come from the germline V gene (reference sequence). The V and J ends lost 1 base and 9 bases, in that order; junction bases with no gene match: 9. The CDR3 spells CATSRAQGLAGRSEQFF. In DNA, the CDR3 is TGTGCCACCAGCAGAGCCCAGGGACTAGCGGGAAGGAGTGAGCAGTTCTTC.

V gene TRBV28 combines with J gene TRBJ1-4; TRBD1 agrees at 11 bases. This CDR3 has 15 residues. Trimming at V came to 6 bases and at J to 5 bases, leaving 5 bases not matched to a gene. CDR1 is MDHEN and CDR2 is SYDVKM in the germline V gene. In DNA form, the CDR3 reads TGTGCCAGCAGCCCGGGACAGGGGGGGAATGAAAAACTGTTTTTT. Amino acids: CASSPGQGGNEKLFF.

This clone was picked up many times. V is TRBV7-7 and J is TRBJ2-1; 13 nucleotides align to TRBD2. The ends lost 3 bases at V and 7 bases at J; junction bases unmatched: 15. The V gene's germline CDR1 is SSHAT and CDR2 FNYEAQ (reference sequence). CDR3 length: 19 amino acids. The DNA for the CDR3 is TGTGCCAGCAGCTTGGGGACGGGGACTAGCGGGAAATGGAAAAATGAGCAGTTCTTC. Amino acid sequence: CASSLGTGTSGKWKNEQFF.

Of note for this clone: The same CDR3 is also encoded by other DNA sequences in this sample. The chain is built from TRBV27 and TRBJ1-1; the D is unclear. CDR3 size: 14 residues. Germline lookup yields CDR1 MNHEY and CDR2 SMNVEV (reference sequence). V was shortened by 3 bases and J by 1 base, with 9 bases between the two germline ends. The CDR3: CASSFSSGNTEAFF. The CDR3 nucleotides read TGTGCCAGCAGTTTTAGCTCCGGGAACACTGAAGCTTTCTTT.

V usage is TRBV19 and J usage is TRBJ1-5, with 7 positions matching TRBD1. This CDR3 has 16 amino acids. The trim removed 1 base at V and 3 bases at J, leaving 6 bases unmatched. Germline V gene data show CDR1 as LNHDA and CDR2 as SQIVND (reference sequence). CDR3 coding DNA: TGTGCCAGTAGTATAGTACGGGACAGTTACAATCAGCCCCAGCATTTT. This gives the protein CASSIVRDSYNQPQHF.

The chain has TRBV19 and TRBJ2-1, with D possibly matching TRBD2 (6 bases). Germline V lookup: CDR1 LNHDA, CDR2 SQIVND (reference sequence). The CDR3 totals 14 residues. Trimming removed 3 bases at V and 4 bases at J, with 10 bases between. The CDR3 DNA follows: TGTGCCAGTAGTATCGGGACTTTATACAATGAGCAGTTCTTC. This codes for CASSIGTLYNEQFF. Full variable domain (remainder filled in from reference TRBV19 and TRBJ2-1): DGGITQSPKYLFRKEGQNVTLSCEQNLNHDAMYWYRQDPGQGLRLIYYSQIVNDFQKGDIAEGYSVSREKKESFPLTVTSAQKNPTAFYLCASSIGTLYNEQFFGPGTRLTVL.

The chain uses TRBV27 and TRBJ2-5, with 7 bases that match TRBD1. This CDR3 has 16 residues. Unmatched junction bases numbered 10, after V lost 6 bases and J lost 0 bases. Per the germline V gene, CDR1 is MNHEY and CDR2 is SMNVEV (reference sequence). CDR3: CASRPYRGRDQETQYF. CDR3 nucleotide sequence: TGTGCCAGCAGACCCTACAGGGGAAGGGACCAAGAGACCCAGTACTTC.

V and J are TRBV25-1 and TRBJ1-6, with TRBD1 identical over 7 bases. The CDR3 runs 13 residues. Germline values: CDR1 MGHDK, CDR2 SYGVNS. Losses at the gene ends were 8 bases for V and 5 bases for J; bases not matched to a gene: 3. The CDR3 nucleotides read TGTGCCAGCTTGGGACAGAATAATTCACCCCTCCACTTT. This codes for CASLGQNNSPLHF.

CDR3 bases: TGCAGCGCCACCAGGCCAGGGGCGGGGGAGCTGTTTTTT. Its protein product is CSATRPGAGELFF. This chain links TRBV29-1 with TRBJ2-2, with D possibly TRBD1 on 6 matching bases. Germline V lookup: CDR1 SQVTM, CDR2 ANQGSEA. CDR3 length: 13 amino acids. Trimming took off 7 bases at V and 8 bases at J, with 17 bases between the two ends.